These 21 T cell receptor beta chains originate from one sample sequenced in a study of neoadjuvant anti-PD-1 for oral cavity cancer. Time point defined: after neoadjuvant nivolumab, at surgical resection. Method: immunoSEQ multiplex PCR; TCRdb's copy keeps in-frame clones and lacks some. The profile shows about 23,000 clones, 25% to 35% of them singletons. Here the sequenced sample was tumor tissue, taken after nivolumab (anti-PD-1) treatment. These TCRs come from a person aged 35 to 85 with oral cavity squamous cell carcinoma.

This clone was counted only a few times. J is TRBJ2-1 and V is TRBV5-1; D is possibly TRBD1 (6 bases). The CDR3 loop spans 14 amino acids. Germline V gives CDR1 SGHRS, CDR2 YFSETQ. The V end lost 6 bases, the J end lost 1 base, and 11 bases lay between the germline ends. The CDR3 DNA is TGCGCCAGCACCCAACAGGGATCCTACAATGAGCAGTTCTTC. This codes for CASTQQGSYNEQFF.

This clone was counted between two and nine times. This rearrangement joins TRBV9 to TRBJ1-1; TRBD1 might be the D (5 bases). V shed 0 bases and J shed 6 bases, with 12 bases lying between them. The CDR3 consists of 14 residues. The germline CDR1 and CDR2 sequences are SGDLS and YYNGEE. CDR3 nucleotide sequence: TGTGCCAGCAGCGTAGGTGCAGGGTTGGCTGAAGCTTTCTTT. This encodes CASSVGAGLAEAFF.

Sample share makes this clone medium-sized. This sequence joins TRBV18 and TRBJ1-2, with D unclear. Germline values: CDR1 KGHSH, CDR2 LQKENI. With 6 bases removed from V and 4 bases from J, the gap between germline ends came to 9 bases. The CDR3 extends over 12 amino acids. CDR3 sequence reads: CASSLEAYGYTF. The CDR3 region has the DNA TGTGCCAGCTCGTTGGAAGCCTATGGCTACACCTTC.

The chain has TRBV27 and TRBJ2-1; 11 bases agree with TRBD2. Unmatched junction bases numbered 18, after V lost 4 bases and J lost 7 bases. Germline CDR1 and CDR2: MNHEY and SMNVEV (reference sequence). The CDR3 covers 19 residues. CDR3 sequence: CASSSFPPTSGRLSNEQFF. CDR3 coding DNA: TGTGCCAGCAGTTCCTTCCCCCCTACTAGCGGGAGATTGTCGAATGAGCAGTTCTTC.

The rearrangement uses TRBV5-1 and TRBJ2-3, with TRBD2 matching over 9 bases. CDR3 length: 17 amino acids. Germline values: CDR1 SGHRS, CDR2 YFSETQ. V gave up 3 bases and J gave up 4 bases; unmatched junction bases: 12. CDR3 nucleotides: TGCGCCAGCAGCTGGGGGGCAGGACTAGCGCTGGCAGATACGCAGTATTTT. As protein: CASSWGAGLALADTQYF.

This chain links TRBV5-6 with TRBJ1-3; D call uncertain. Germline CDR1 is SGHDT and CDR2 is YYEEEE. The V end was cut by 4 bases, the J end by 0 bases, with 11 bases between. The CDR3 is 15 amino acids. CDR3 bases: TGTGCCAGCAGCCCCGGACCGATCTCTGGAAACACCATATATTTT. Residues: CASSPGPISGNTIYF.

A note on this clone: Compared with germline, one end of the junction differs, possibly owing to a read error. The chain is built from TRBV6-1 and TRBJ2-7; D gene unclear. This CDR3 region has 12 residues. In germline, CDR1 is MNHNS, CDR2 SASEGT. CDR3 nucleotide sequence: TGTGCCAGCAGGGAAGGAGTCTCCGAGCAGTACTTC. Protein sequence: CASREGVSEQYF.

This clone was seen a few times. The genes are TRBV7-3 and TRBJ1-2; 8 bases fit TRBD1. Germline CDR1 and CDR2: SGHTA and FQGTGA. CDR3 length equals 14 residues. With 4 bases clipped from V and 7 bases from J, the junction kept 8 bases outside the gene matches. DNA of the CDR3: TGTGCCAGCAGCTCCCGGACAGGGCTTGGTGGCTACACCTTC. It yields the protein CASSSRTGLGGYTF. The full variable domain, its missing parts supplied by reference TRBV7-3 and TRBJ1-2, is GAGVSQTPSNKVTEKGKYVELRCDPISGHTALYWYRQSLGQGPEFLIYFQGTGAADDSGLPNDRFFAVRPEGSVSTLKIQRTERGDSAVYLCASSSRTGLGGYTFGSGTRLTVV.

The table lists this clone with a few counts. The chain has TRBV18 and TRBJ1-5, with D possibly matching TRBD1 (6 bases). Trimming removed 1 base from V and 1 base from J, with 14 bases in between. Germline V gene sequence: CDR1 KGHSH, CDR2 LQKENI. The CDR3 runs 17 residues. The CDR3 DNA reads TGTGCCAGCTCACCACTGGGCGGGGGCTTGAGCAATCAGCCCCAGCATTTT. It encodes CASSPLGGGLSNQPQHF.

This clone was seen only once. The chain couples TRBV30 to TRBJ2-3, with 9 bases identical to TRBD2. The CDR3 consists of 16 residues. V shed 0 bases and J 0 bases; nucleotides not matched to a gene: 4. Germline values: CDR1 GTSNPN, CDR2 SVGIG (reference sequence). The CDR3 sequence is CAWSVGGGDSTDTQYF. The CDR3 bases are TGTGCCTGGAGTGTCGGCGGGGGGGATAGCACAGATACGCAGTATTTT.

At least ten counts were recorded for this clone. The chain joins TRBV7-6 to TRBJ2-1, with 12 bases aligning to TRBD2. Germline-derived CDR1 and CDR2 are SGHVS and FNYEAQ. After removal of 0 bases from V and 7 bases from J, the junction contained 4 bases not matched to a gene. The length of the CDR3 is 16 residues. In DNA, the CDR3 is TGTGCCAGCAGCTTAGCGACTAGCGGGAGTAGGAATGAGCAGTTCTTC. Amino acid sequence: CASSLATSGSRNEQFF.

The V call is TRBV20-1, the J call TRBJ1-2; TRBD1 might be the D (5 bases). Trimming removed 5 bases from V and 8 bases from J, with 12 bases in between. Looked up from germline, CDR1 is DFQATT and CDR2 is SNEGSKA (reference sequence). There are 11 residues in the CDR3. The CDR3 loop reads CSARRERGYTF. The CDR3 DNA reads as TGCAGTGCTCGCAGGGAGCGGGGCTACACCTTC.

In its sample, this clone is medium-sized (0.01 to 0.1%). The chain combines TRBV20-1 with TRBJ2-1; D is ambiguous. Germline-derived CDR1 and CDR2 are DFQATT and SNEGSKA (reference sequence). This CDR3 has 10 residues. Trimming took 6 bases from V and 5 from J, leaving 5 bases between them. CDR3 sequence reads: CSAFDNEQFF. For the CDR3, the DNA is TGCAGTGCCTTTGACAATGAGCAGTTCTTC.

The chain joins TRBV19 to TRBJ1-2; D is perhaps TRBD1 (5 bases). The germline gives CDR1 LNHDA, CDR2 SQIVND (reference sequence). This CDR3 is built from 15 residues. The V end lost 1 base, the J end lost 5 bases, and 14 bases lay between the germline ends. The CDR3 loop is CASSIVGRETYGYTF. The CDR3 coding sequence is TGTGCCAGTAGTATAGTAGGCAGGGAGACATATGGCTACACCTTC.

V gene TRBV6-5 combines with J gene TRBJ1-3; TRBD1 agrees at 11 bases. V was clipped by 0 bases and J by 2 bases; unmatched bases: 0. This CDR3 comprises 16 residues. The germline V gene encodes CDR1 MNHEY and CDR2 SVGAGI. The DNA of the CDR3 is TGTGCCAGCAGTTACTCGGGACAGGGGGCTGGAAACACCATATATTTT. Encoded protein: CASSYSGQGAGNTIYF.

This clone was found many times. The V and J genes are TRBV2 and TRBJ2-5, with a tentative D call TRBD1 (6 bases). The CDR3 consists of 13 residues. V was clipped by 4 bases and J by 1 base, with 7 bases between them. Germline V gene sequence: CDR1 SNHLY, CDR2 FYNNEI. CDR3 nucleotide sequence: TGTGCCAGCAGTGTACAGGGCCAAGAGACCCAGTACTTC. Amino acid sequence: CASSVQGQETQYF.

This clone was seen a handful of times. The V call is TRBV7-6, the J call TRBJ2-3, with 12 bases matching TRBD2. The trim removed 2 bases at V and 1 base at J, leaving 7 bases unmatched. The CDR3 extends over 18 amino acids. Germline assignment: CDR1 SGHVS and CDR2 FNYEAQ. CDR3 in amino acids: CASSLWASGGAGTDTQYF. The DNA for the CDR3 is TGTGCCAGCAGCTTATGGGCTAGCGGGGGGGCCGGCACAGATACGCAGTATTTT. Full variable domain (rest looked up from reference TRBV7-6 and TRBJ2-3): GAGVSQSPRYKVTKRGQDVALRCDPISGHVSLYWYRQALGQGPEFLTYFNYEAQQDKSGLPNDRFSAERPEGSISTLTIQRTEQRDSAMYRCASSLWASGGAGTDTQYFGPGTRLTVL.

There are a few counts of this clone. This chain uses TRBV13 with TRBJ1-1; the D is unclear. Germline V gene sequence: CDR1 PRHDT, CDR2 FYEKMQ (reference sequence). The CDR3 has 14 residues. With 5 bases removed from V and 0 bases from J, the gap between germline ends came to 10 bases. This chain's CDR3 is CASSPWTVNTEAFF. CDR3 nucleotide sequence: TGTGCCAGCAGCCCTTGGACGGTGAACACTGAAGCTTTCTTT.

The J gene is TRBJ1-2, the V gene TRBV5-1, with TRBD1 matching over 8 bases. The length of the CDR3 is 15 residues. After removal of 7 bases from V and 5 bases from J, the junction contained 13 bases not matched to a gene. The V gene's germline CDR1 is SGHRS and CDR2 YFSETQ. The CDR3 DNA reads TGCGCCAGCCCGGGAGGGCAGGGGGCGGGTTATGGCTACACCTTC. This sequence encodes CASPGGQGAGYGYTF.

There are a few counts of this clone. The rearrangement joins TRBV13 to TRBJ2-7; the D is unclear. Germline V gene lookup returns CDR1 PRHDT and CDR2 FYEKMQ (reference sequence). The CDR3 contains 12 residues. V was shortened by 4 bases and J by 0 bases, with 4 bases between the two germline ends. The DNA for the CDR3 is TGTGCCAGCAGCTCAAGCTCCTACGAGCAGTACTTC. Translated, it gives CASSSSSYEQYF.

The chain links TRBV11-2 to TRBJ2-5; weak D call: TRBD2 (5 bases). CDR1 is SGHAT and CDR2 is FQNNGV in the germline V gene. The CDR3 consists of 14 residues. V lost 5 bases and J 4 bases, leaving 14 bases between the germline ends. CDR3 region: CASSQIRAGETQYF. In DNA, the CDR3 is TGTGCCAGCAGCCAGATCCGGGCGGGAGAGACCCAGTACTTC.